This T cell receptor (beta chain) came from a study of blood T cells in healthy people across ages. Findings and caveats of the study: More naive CD4+ cells and higher diversity were found in long-lived than in aged donors.

Primed by a sample-barcoded 5' primer and a J-beta primer mix, a second PCR proceeded for 7 to 11 cycles. TCRdb reanalysed the 5' RACE reads using MiXCR and keeps one entry per CDR3 protein. The sample yields about 1,600,000 distinct CDR3 sequences, around 39% seen once. The CDR3 sequence is 15 residues long. CDR1 is SGHAT, CDR2 FQDESV, per germline (reference sequence). The V end was cut by 3 bases, the J end by 7 bases, with 19 bases between. The extraction recovered at least 6 micrograms of total RNA per sample. Notes on this clonotype: Its antigen is as yet unknown.

This clonotype was obtained from a young woman in good health. V and J are TRBV11-1 and TRBJ2-7; unclear D gene. The material sequenced was blood. CDR3 DNA: TGTGCCAGCAGCTTGGAACTTCATCCCGGCAATGAGCAGTACTTC. Its protein is CASSLELHPGNEQYF.